Described below is a single T cell receptor (beta chain) sequence and its context. Its antigen remains unknown. Germline loops: CDR1 LGHNA, CDR2 YSLEER. V lost 1 base, J lost 8 bases, and 15 bases lay in between. This CDR3 comprises 15 residues. The data were taken from a study of shared clonotypes between healthy human individuals. Study conclusions and caveats: It was the non-shared clonotypes that had lower generation probabilities than clonotypes shared by all four donors.

Each cell subset's genomic DNA was divided evenly among several immunoSEQ plates. The protocol was immunoSEQ multiplex PCR, while the TCRdb copy is restricted to in-frame clones and leaves out a portion. Here the sample spans 2,500,000 or so clones, around 94% being singletons. Subsets obtained from CD4+ cells comprised CD45RA+ naive and CD45RA-negative memory cells. This clonotype was obtained from a man younger than 35 in good health. The chain links TRBV4-3 to TRBJ2-1; D is unclear. Sequencing was done on a sample of naive CD4+ T cells sorted from blood. Subset here: CD45RA+ positively selected. Here the CDR3 DNA reads TGCGCCAGCAGCCAAGTGGGCGGATACACCGATGAGCAGTTCTTC. Amino acids: CASSQVGGYTDEQFF.